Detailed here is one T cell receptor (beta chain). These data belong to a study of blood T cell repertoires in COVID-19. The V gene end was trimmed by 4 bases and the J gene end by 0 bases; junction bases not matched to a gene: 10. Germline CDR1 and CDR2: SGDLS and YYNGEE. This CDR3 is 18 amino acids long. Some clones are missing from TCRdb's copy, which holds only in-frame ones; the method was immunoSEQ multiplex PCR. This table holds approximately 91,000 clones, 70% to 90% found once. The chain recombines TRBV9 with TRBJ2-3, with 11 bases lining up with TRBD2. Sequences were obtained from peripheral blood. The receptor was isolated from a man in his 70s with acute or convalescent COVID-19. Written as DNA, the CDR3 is TGTGCCAGCAGCCCCCGACTAGCGGGGACACTAAGCACAGATACGCAGTATTTT. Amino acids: CASSPRLAGTLSTDTQYF.